Shown below are 17 T cell receptor beta chains from a single sample sequenced in a study of T-cell reconstitution after alpha-beta-depleted transplantation in children (dated by TCRdb to about 2016). The library relied on PCR. The instrument was an Illumina HiSeq 2500. To normalize quantification of the TCRbeta repertoire, the TCR libraries were built with molecular barcoding that relied on unique molecular identifiers. TCRdb reprocessing: public reads trimmed at Q25 with fastp, clones called with MiXCR, in-frame beta chains kept. Each record represents a unique CDR3 protein, reported with the most common genes and DNA among its rows. This sample comprises fewer than 750,000 distinct CDR3 sequences, 25% to 30% of them detected only once. Approximately 39% of the sample is in the top ten clones. The treatment or condition label, as the study defines it: allogeneic hematopoietic cell transplantation with graft depleted of TCRalphabeta T cells and CD19 B cells.

Material: PBMCs, obtained before TCRalphabeta/CD19-depleted stem cell transplant. These TCRs come from a boy in the first two years of life with Wiskott-Aldrich syndrome, due to receive a stem cell transplant.

This chain connects TRBV7-8 to TRBJ1-5, with unresolved D. Germline V gene data show CDR1 as SGHVS and CDR2 as FQNEAQ. Trimming removed 6 bases from V and 1 base from J, with 13 bases in between. This CDR3 has 15 amino acids. CDR3 sequence: CASSSVPRSNQPQHF. CDR3 bases: TGTGCCAGCAGTTCCGTCCCTAGGAGCAATCAGCCCCAGCATTTT.

The chain recombines TRBV5-1 with TRBJ2-7, with 8 bases that match TRBD2. From germline, CDR1 is SGHRS and CDR2 YFSETQ. The CDR3 covers 15 residues. V dropped 0 bases and J dropped 6; count of bases not matched to a gene: 8. The CDR3: CASSLGAGLAAEQYF. CDR3 DNA sequence: TGCGCCAGCAGCTTGGGGGCCGGACTAGCTGCCGAGCAGTACTTC.

This clonotype came up a few times. The V call is TRBV28, the J call TRBJ2-3; possibly TRBD1 for D (6 bases). The germline V gene has CDR1 MDHEN and CDR2 SYDVKM. The V gene lost 5 bases and the J gene lost 2 bases, with 14 bases spanning the gap. CDR3 length: 15 amino acids. For the CDR3, the DNA is TGTGCCAGCAGTATCCCAAGGACAGTCACAGATACGCAGTATTTT. Protein: CASSIPRTVTDTQYF. The whole variable domain, remainder taken from reference TRBV28 and TRBJ2-3, is DVKVTQSSRYLVKRTGEKVFLECVQDMDHENMFWYRQDPGLGLRLIYFSYDVKMKEKGDIPEGYSVSREKKERFSLILESASTNQTSMYLCASSIPRTVTDTQYFGPGTRLTVL.

This chain connects TRBV15 to TRBJ2-7, with 8 nucleotides matching TRBD1. The ends lost 6 bases at V and 3 bases at J; junction bases unmatched: 7. Germline V lookup: CDR1 LNHNV, CDR2 YYDKDF (reference sequence). The CDR3 contains 14 residues. CDR3 protein: CATSATGAYYEQYF. CDR3 coding DNA: TGTGCCACCAGTGCGACAGGGGCATACTACGAGCAGTACTTC.

The chain carries TRBV10-3 and TRBJ2-7, with 8 bases matching TRBD1. Germline V gene lookup returns CDR1 ENHRY and CDR2 SYGVKD. The CDR3 runs to 15 residues. V trimming: 4 bases; J trimming: 3 bases; junction bases outside the gene matches: 8. The CDR3 region has the DNA TGTGCCATCAGTGGACGCCGGGACAGGAGCTACGAGCAGTACTTC. Translating it yields CAISGRRDRSYEQYF.

This clonotype was recorded once. This chain joins TRBV29-1 and TRBJ2-7; TRBD1 matches 9 bases. CDR3 size: 13 residues. Unmatched junction bases numbered 9, after V lost 7 bases and J lost 5 bases. Germline lookup yields CDR1 SQVTM and CDR2 ANQGSEA. CDR3 region: CSGRQGGLNEQYF. For the CDR3, the DNA is TGCAGCGGGCGACAGGGGGGCTTGAACGAGCAGTACTTC.

This clonotype was seen only a few times. This chain joins TRBV20-1 and TRBJ2-4; D call uncertain. CDR1 is DFQATT, CDR2 SNEGSKA, per germline (reference sequence). Between the trimmed V and J ends, which lost 3 bases and 4 bases, there was a span of 13 bases. The CDR3 covers 14 residues. The DNA for the CDR3 is TGCAGTGCTAGTGCCGCACTTGATAAAAACATTCAGTACTTC. Its protein is CSASAALDKNIQYF.

J is TRBJ2-5 and V is TRBV28; TRBD2 is a possible D gene (7 bases). Trimming stripped 10 bases from V and 5 bases from J, with 17 bases between. The CDR3 is 13 amino acids. The germline V gene has CDR1 MDHEN and CDR2 SYDVKM. CDR3 protein: CATQRGARETQYF. CDR3 sequence (DNA): TGTGCCACCCAACGGGGGGCGCGTGAGACCCAGTACTTC.

The rearrangement links TRBV20-1 to TRBJ2-3, with D uncertain. Trimming shortened V by 6 bases and J by 5 bases, and 9 bases separated the two germline ends. The CDR3 is made up of 11 amino acids. In germline, CDR1 is DFQATT, CDR2 SNEGSKA (reference sequence). The CDR3 is CSAKNGDTQYF. The DNA for the CDR3 is TGCAGTGCCAAGAACGGAGATACGCAGTATTTT.

The rearrangement uses TRBV5-5 and TRBJ2-3; 7 nucleotides agree with TRBD1. The CDR3 is 17 amino acids. CDR1 is SGHKS, CDR2 YYEKEE, per germline (reference sequence). V was clipped by 4 bases and J by 1 base; unmatched bases: 12. CDR3: CASSEYFRGRGTDTQYF. For the CDR3, the DNA is TGTGCCAGCAGCGAATACTTTAGGGGGCGCGGCACAGATACGCAGTATTTT.

CDR3 nucleotide sequence: TGTGCCAGCAGTCCAACCGGACTAGCGGGAGTGCCTAGCACAGATACGCAGTATTTT. Amino acid sequence: CASSPTGLAGVPSTDTQYF. V gene TRBV11-2 combines with J gene TRBJ2-3; 13 bases agree with TRBD2. V shed 6 bases and J 0 bases; nucleotides not matched to a gene: 12. The CDR3 is 19 amino acids. Per germline, CDR1 SGHAT and CDR2 FQNNGV.

V gene TRBV5-5 combines with J gene TRBJ1-2; TRBD1 matches at 10 bases. Trimming at V came to 2 bases and at J to 3 bases, leaving 13 bases not matched to a gene. Germline CDR1 SGHKS, CDR2 YYEKEE (reference sequence). The CDR3 has 18 residues. CDR3 region: CASSLQGQGTPGDYGYTF. Here the CDR3 DNA reads TGTGCCAGCAGCTTACAGGGACAGGGGACACCAGGAGACTATGGCTACACCTTC.

This clonotype was found a few times. V usage is TRBV28 and J usage is TRBJ2-7, with no clear D. The CDR3 is 14 residues long. Germline CDR1 and CDR2: MDHEN and SYDVKM. V shed 2 bases and J shed 1 base, with 9 bases lying between them. In nucleotides, the CDR3 is TGTGCCAGCAGTTTAACAGTAAGGTCCTACGAGCAGTACTTC. The encoded protein is CASSLTVRSYEQYF. Full variable domain (remainder filled in from reference TRBV28 and TRBJ2-7): DVKVTQSSRYLVKRTGEKVFLECVQDMDHENMFWYRQDPGLGLRLIYFSYDVKMKEKGDIPEGYSVSREKKERFSLILESASTNQTSMYLCASSLTVRSYEQYFGPGTRLTVT.

This clonotype has just a few counts. V usage is TRBV12-3 or TRBV12-4 and J usage is TRBJ1-1, with 10 bases matching TRBD1. V shed 7 bases and J 3 bases; nucleotides not matched to a gene: 5. The CDR3 runs 14 residues. The CDR3 sequence: CASTADRGHTEAFF. DNA of the CDR3: TGTGCCAGCACCGCCGACAGGGGGCACACTGAAGCTTTCTTT.

The V call is TRBV7-2, the J call TRBJ2-1, with 7 bases matching TRBD2. CDR3 length equals 15 residues. The V segment lost 3 bases and the J segment 13 bases; nucleotides outside the gene matches: 15. Germline CDR1 and CDR2: SGHTA and FQGNSA. CDR3 sequence reads: CASSFLAAGLGPQFF. The CDR3 nucleotides are TGTGCCAGCAGCTTTCTAGCGGCCGGCCTGGGTCCACAGTTCTTC.

This clonotype was observed a few times. The gene calls are TRBV5-6 and TRBJ2-7; D is undetermined. CDR1 is SGHDT, CDR2 YYEEEE, per germline. The ends were cut back, 0 bases at V and 6 bases at J, with 7 bases in the middle. The length of the CDR3 is 12 residues. The CDR3 reads CASSLVVGEQYF. In DNA form, the CDR3 reads TGTGCCAGCAGCTTGGTTGTGGGCGAGCAGTACTTC.

This clonotype came up a few times. The chain couples TRBV24-1 to TRBJ2-3; 8 bases fit TRBD2. V shed 5 bases, J shed 5 bases, and the junction held 2 bases outside the gene matches. CDR1 and CDR2 from the germline V gene are KGHDR and SFDVKD. There are 13 residues in the CDR3. The CDR3 is CATSAREVDTQYF. The DNA for the CDR3 is TGTGCCACCAGTGCGCGGGAGGTAGATACGCAGTATTTT.